What follows are 14 T cell receptor beta chains derived from one specimen sequenced in a study of T cells after yellow fever vaccination. Each CDR3 protein is one row after TCRdb ran MiXCR on the 5' RACE reads. The sample lists about 580,000 distinct CDR3 sequences; 17% were seen once. The sample consisted of PBMCs, taken 4 to 5 days after the first yellow fever vaccination. Receptors were obtained from a man between 18 and 35 years old who received the YFV17D yellow fever vaccine.

This clonotype was seen more than once but under ten times. This chain joins TRBV5-1 and TRBJ2-1; D is perhaps TRBD2 (6 bases). Germline V gene lookup returns CDR1 SGHRS and CDR2 YFSETQ. The CDR3 spans 15 residues. Trimming stripped 0 bases from V and 4 bases from J, with 11 bases between. The CDR3 sequence: CASSLGSGDYNEQFF. The DNA of the CDR3 is TGCGCCAGCAGCTTGGGCTCGGGGGATTACAATGAGCAGTTCTTC.

The chain uses TRBV19 and TRBJ2-1, with 8 bases fitting TRBD2. V dropped 10 bases and J dropped 6; count of bases not matched to a gene: 11. Germline-derived CDR1 and CDR2 are LNHDA and SQIVND (reference sequence). The CDR3 is 14 amino acids. The DNA for the CDR3 is TGTGCCACCGCTTTCGGGGGGGCCTTCAATGAGCAGTTCTTC. This translates into CATAFGGAFNEQFF.

The chain couples TRBV7-2 to TRBJ1-1, with D hard to call. This CDR3 has 17 residues. Germline CDR1 reads SGHTA; CDR2 reads FQGNSA. V lost 5 bases and J lost 3, with 22 bases in between. Here the CDR3 reads CASSARRLRIGDTEAFF. CDR3 in DNA: TGTGCCAGCAGCGCCCGAAGGTTGCGGATTGGAGACACTGAAGCTTTCTTT.

A few counts support this clonotype. J is TRBJ1-4 and V is TRBV5-1; no definite D call. This CDR3 region has 17 residues. Trimming took off 4 bases at V and 2 bases at J, with 18 bases between the two ends. Germline-derived CDR1 and CDR2 are SGHRS and YFSETQ. The CDR3 DNA sequence: TGCGCCAGCAGCCTAAACGGACCCTTGGGTACTAATGAAAAACTGTTTTTT. It translates to CASSLNGPLGTNEKLFF. The full variable domain, with the rest looked up from reference TRBV5-1 and TRBJ1-4, is KAGVTQTPRYLIKTRGQQVTLSCSPISGHRSVSWYQQTPGQGLQFLFEYFSETQRNKGNFPGRFSGRQFSNSRSEMNVSTLELGDSALYLCASSLNGPLGTNEKLFFGSGTQLSVL.

The chain combines TRBV4-3 with TRBJ2-1, with 7 bases lining up with TRBD1. Germline V gene data show CDR1 as LGHNA and CDR2 as YSLEER. The CDR3 sequence is 16 residues long. Trimming removed 1 base from V and 4 bases from J; junction bases left unmatched: 7. CDR3 nucleotides: TGCGCCAGCAGCCAAGCCCCGGGACAGCGATACAATGAGCAGTTCTTC. Encoded protein: CASSQAPGQRYNEQFF.

This clonotype was seen only a few times. The chain carries TRBV5-1 and TRBJ2-1, with TRBD2 identical over 11 bases. Germline-derived CDR1 and CDR2 are SGHRS and YFSETQ. The CDR3 length is 15 residues. Trimming at V came to 1 base and at J to 12 bases, leaving 9 bases not matched to a gene. The CDR3 sequence: CASSLLPSGGTGQFF. DNA of the CDR3: TGCGCCAGCAGCTTGCTGCCTAGCGGGGGGACGGGGCAGTTCTTC.

The rearrangement links TRBV12-3 or TRBV12-4 to TRBJ2-7; 9 bases match TRBD1. The V and J ends lost 7 bases and 0 bases, in that order; junction bases with no gene match: 4. The CDR3 runs to 14 residues. This CDR3 is CASNRGQGSYEQYF. Here the CDR3 DNA reads TGTGCCAGCAATAGGGGACAGGGCTCCTACGAGCAGTACTTC.

Details on this clonotype: One end of the junction does not line up with germline, which may come from a read error. This chain connects TRBV9 to TRBJ2-3; TRBD1 matches at 11 bases. Germline CDR1 and CDR2: SGDLS and YYNGEE. The CDR3 has 16 residues. The CDR3 reads CVSSARDRGFTDTQYF. CDR3 DNA: TGTGTCAGCAGCGCCCGGGACAGGGGGTTCACAGATACGCAGTATTTT. The full variable domain, its missing parts supplied by reference TRBV9 and TRBJ2-3, is DSGVTQTPKHLITATGQRVTLRCSPRSGDLSVYWYQQSLDQGLQFLIQYYNGEERAKGNILERFSAQQFPDLHSELNLSSLELGDSALYFCVSSARDRGFTDTQYFGPGTRLTVL.

CDR3 protein: CASSSRRSGANVLTF. The CDR3 DNA reads TGTGCCAGCAGCTCTCGGCGCTCTGGGGCCAACGTCCTGACTTTC. V and J are TRBV9 and TRBJ2-6, with D unclear. The CDR3 is 15 residues long. Trimming left V 4 bases short and J 0 bases short, with 8 bases between. Germline V gene data show CDR1 as SGDLS and CDR2 as YYNGEE.

This clonotype has more than one count but fewer than ten. The rearrangement joins TRBV20-1 to TRBJ2-2; unclear D gene. The V end lost 3 bases, the J end lost 15 bases, and 11 bases lay between the germline ends. The CDR3 is made up of 10 amino acids. Per germline, CDR1 DFQATT and CDR2 SNEGSKA (reference sequence). The CDR3 spells CSARPGRMFF. In DNA form, the CDR3 reads TGCAGTGCTAGGCCCGGTAGGATGTTTTTT.

There are a few counts of this clonotype. The chain is built from TRBV20-1 and TRBJ1-4, with D possibly TRBD1 on 6 matching bases. V gave up 3 bases and J gave up 5 bases, with 16 bases separating them. Germline lookup yields CDR1 DFQATT and CDR2 SNEGSKA (reference sequence). This CDR3 comprises 15 residues. CDR3 nucleotides: TGCAGTGCTAGGGTCCCTAGGAGGGGGAATGAAAAACTGTTTTTT. Translated: CSARVPRRGNEKLFF.

This clonotype was counted a few times. The rearrangement joins TRBV2 to TRBJ1-1; D is unclear. The V and J ends lost 7 bases and 3 bases respectively, with 12 bases between them. There are 13 residues in the CDR3. Germline V lookup: CDR1 SNHLY, CDR2 FYNNEI. The CDR3 loop reads CASTNSGDTEAFF. CDR3 sequence (DNA): TGTGCCAGCACGAACTCCGGAGACACTGAAGCTTTCTTT.

J is TRBJ1-2 and V is TRBV14, with TRBD1 matching 10 bases. The CDR3 is made up of 16 amino acids. J was trimmed by 6 bases and V by 4 bases; bases with no gene match: 11. CDR1 and CDR2 (germline): SGHDN, FVKESK. The chain's CDR3 is CASSPRQGANFDGYTF. In nucleotides, the CDR3 is TGTGCCAGCAGCCCACGACAGGGGGCGAATTTCGATGGCTACACCTTC.

V gene TRBV5-1 combines with J gene TRBJ1-6; D might be TRBD1 (5 bases). The germline gives CDR1 SGHRS, CDR2 YFSETQ. V lost 5 bases to trimming and J lost 4 bases, with 13 bases between them. CDR3 length: 15 amino acids. The CDR3 protein is CASSPTAGYNSPLHF. CDR3 nucleotide sequence: TGCGCCAGCAGTCCGACGGCAGGGTATAATTCACCCCTCCACTTT.